These 20 T cell receptor beta chains were sequenced from one sample in a study of T cell changes during pregnancy in multiple sclerosis. TCRdb's copy holds only in-frame clones and misses some; the assay was immunoSEQ multiplex PCR. The repertoire holds over 35,000 clones, around 90% seen once, with more than 0.4% in the top ten. The source was CD4+ T cells from peripheral blood mononuclear cells, collected in the third trimester of pregnancy. The source is a female donor with multiple sclerosis, enrolled in a pregnancy study.

Concerning this clone: The sample carries other DNA sequences with the same CDR3. The rearrangement links TRBV2 to TRBJ2-1, with D maybe TRBD1 (5 bases). The CDR3 is 15 residues long. From germline, CDR1 is SNHLY and CDR2 FYNNEI. Trimming removed 3 bases at V and 0 bases at J, with 9 bases between. CDR3 in DNA: TGTGCCAGCAGTGATAGGGGTAGCTCCTACAATGAGCAGTTCTTC. Translated: CASSDRGSSYNEQFF. The full variable domain, its missing parts supplied by reference TRBV2 and TRBJ2-1, is EPEVTQTPSHQVTQMGQEVILRCVPISNHLYFYWYRQILGQKVEFLVSFYNNEISEKSEIFDDQFSVERPDGSNFTLKIRSTKLEDSAMYFCASSDRGSSYNEQFFGPGTRLTVL.

This clone was recorded once. The CDR3 here is CASNDRRKTTDTQYF. The CDR3, as DNA: TGTGCCAGCAACGACAGGAGAAAAACCACAGATACGCAGTATTTT. The chain carries TRBV5-4 and TRBJ2-3, with a tentative D call TRBD1 (6 bases). CDR1 is SGHNT, CDR2 YYREEE, per germline (reference sequence). V gave up 6 bases and J gave up 2 bases, with 16 bases separating them. CDR3 size: 15 residues.

The genes are TRBV5-1 and TRBJ2-7; the match to TRBD1 covers 9 bases. Germline-derived CDR1 and CDR2 are SGHRS and YFSETQ. The CDR3 consists of 14 residues. Trimming cost V 4 bases and J 3 bases; bases outside gene matches: 5. The CDR3 region has the DNA TGCGCCAGCAGCGCCGGGACAGGGAACTACGAGCAGTACTTC. This codes for CASSAGTGNYEQYF.

This sequence joins TRBV2 and TRBJ1-4; 8 bases line up with TRBD1. CDR1 is SNHLY and CDR2 is FYNNEI in the germline V gene. This CDR3 contains 14 residues. V was clipped by 6 bases and J by 4 bases; unmatched bases: 4. The CDR3, as DNA: TGTGCCAGCAGGGACAGGGTCCGTAATGAAAAACTGTTTTTT. Protein: CASRDRVRNEKLFF.

The chain recombines TRBV12-5 with TRBJ2-3; the match to TRBD1 covers 10 bases. CDR3 length: 15 residues. Trimming cost V 4 bases and J 5 bases; bases outside gene matches: 6. Germline assignment: CDR1 LGHNT and CDR2 FRNRAP. The CDR3 spells CASGSPGQGVDTQYF. DNA for the CDR3: TGTGCTAGTGGTTCCCCCGGACAGGGGGTAGATACGCAGTATTTT.

The chain has TRBV10-3 and TRBJ2-3; 11 nucleotides align to TRBD2. V was clipped by 3 bases and J by 2 bases; unmatched bases: 1. The CDR3 consists of 15 residues. Germline V lookup: CDR1 ENHRY, CDR2 SYGVKD. The CDR3 nucleotides are TGTGCCATCAGTGATAGCGGGGGGGACACAGATACGCAGTATTTT. Its protein product is CAISDSGGDTDTQYF.

This rearrangement joins TRBV10-3 to TRBJ2-1, with D perhaps TRBD2 (5 bases). Germline V lookup: CDR1 ENHRY, CDR2 SYGVKD. The ends were cut back, 0 bases at V and 7 bases at J, with 13 bases in the middle. This CDR3 has 15 amino acids. CDR3 protein: CAISESGGGRNEQFF. CDR3 sequence (DNA): TGTGCCATCAGTGAGTCTGGAGGCGGGCGGAATGAGCAGTTCTTC.

The chain employs TRBV7-7 and TRBJ2-5, with unresolved D. The germline V and J ends were trimmed by 6 bases and 1 base, with 9 bases remaining between them. This CDR3 is built from 13 residues. CDR1 is SSHAT, CDR2 FNYEAQ, per germline (reference sequence). The CDR3 coding sequence is TGTGCCAGCAGTCGTTATATCCAAGAGACCCAGTACTTC. As protein: CASSRYIQETQYF.

This sequence joins TRBV9 and TRBJ2-6; a possible D gene is TRBD2 (5 bases). This CDR3 has 14 amino acids. V was cut by 6 bases and J by 4 bases, with 11 bases left in between. Germline V gene sequence: CDR1 SGDLS, CDR2 YYNGEE. The CDR3 DNA sequence: TGTGCCAGCACCCTAACGGGGGGGGCCAACGTCCTGACTTTC. The encoded protein is CASTLTGGANVLTF.

The gene calls are TRBV15 and TRBJ1-2, with D perhaps matching TRBD1 (6 bases). This CDR3 has 13 amino acids. V was clipped by 1 base and J by 4 bases, with 7 bases between them. Germline-derived CDR1 and CDR2 are LNHNV and YYDKDF (reference sequence). CDR3 in amino acids: CATSRAGVYGYTF. The CDR3 DNA sequence: TGTGCCACCAGCAGAGCAGGGGTCTATGGCTACACCTTC.

This chain joins TRBV28 and TRBJ2-5; 9 positions match TRBD1. The J segment lost 5 bases and the V segment lost 4 bases, leaving 8 bases of the junction unmatched. Germline V gene sequence: CDR1 MDHEN, CDR2 SYDVKM. This CDR3 contains 15 residues. CDR3 amino acids: CASSYRGRLGETQYF. CDR3 coding DNA: TGTGCCAGCAGTTACAGGGGGCGGTTGGGGGAGACCCAGTACTTC.

The rearrangement links TRBV7-9 to TRBJ1-2; D not resolved. Trimming removed 5 bases at V and 8 bases at J, with 24 bases between. CDR1 is SEHNR and CDR2 is FQNEAQ in the germline V gene (reference sequence). This CDR3 has 16 residues. The CDR3 DNA is TGTGCCAGCAGCAGTGGAGGCGTGGGTGGGTGGGGAGGCTACACCTTC. Translated, it gives CASSSGGVGGWGGYTF.

This clone showed up just a few times. The chain recombines TRBV5-1 with TRBJ2-5; TRBD2 is a possible D gene (6 bases). This CDR3 has 13 residues. V was clipped by 4 bases and J by 2 bases, with 9 bases between them. From germline, CDR1 is SGHRS and CDR2 YFSETQ. This CDR3 reads CASSPGLQETQYF. For the CDR3, the DNA is TGCGCCAGCAGCCCGGGACTTCAAGAGACCCAGTACTTC.

The chain is built from TRBV6-6 and TRBJ1-1; the match to TRBD1 covers 7 bases. This CDR3 has 12 residues. V shed 6 bases, J shed 3 bases, and the junction held 1 base outside the gene matches. Germline-derived CDR1 and CDR2 are MNHNY and SVGAGI (reference sequence). The CDR3 reads CASSRGYTEAFF. CDR3 DNA: TGTGCCAGCAGCAGGGGGTACACTGAAGCTTTCTTT.

The chain employs TRBV5-1 and TRBJ2-7; 9 bases fit TRBD2. CDR1 is SGHRS, CDR2 YFSETQ, per germline. The V gene end was trimmed by 1 base and the J gene end by 0 bases; junction bases not matched to a gene: 8. The CDR3 covers 17 residues. The CDR3 bases are TGCGCCAGCAGCTTGTGGGGCCTAGCGGGGTCCTCCTACGAGCAGTACTTC. Translation gives CASSLWGLAGSSYEQYF.

In nucleotides, the CDR3 is TGTGCCAGCAGCTCCCGGGACACACAAGAGACCCAGTACTTC. Translated, it gives CASSSRDTQETQYF. V gene TRBV5-4 combines with J gene TRBJ2-5, with a weak D call TRBD1 (6 bases). The V and J ends lost 3 bases and 2 bases respectively, with 11 bases between them. This CDR3 comprises 14 residues. The V gene's germline CDR1 is SGHNT and CDR2 YYREEE (reference sequence).

V is TRBV9 and J is TRBJ2-2; the D is unclear. CDR1 is SGDLS, CDR2 YYNGEE, per germline. Trimming removed 4 bases at V and 5 bases at J, with 9 bases between. This CDR3 has 13 amino acids. CDR3 in DNA: TGTGCCAGCAGCCTGCTACCGACCGGGGAGCTGTTTTTT. It yields the protein CASSLLPTGELFF.

A word on this clone: The same CDR3 can be traced to other DNA sequences in this sample. This rearrangement joins TRBV9 to TRBJ1-1; D remains ambiguous. V was cut by 1 base and J by 1 base, with 5 bases left in between. The germline gives CDR1 SGDLS, CDR2 YYNGEE. This CDR3 is 13 amino acids long. The CDR3: CASSVLRNTEAFF. For the CDR3, the DNA is TGTGCCAGCAGCGTATTGCGGAACACTGAAGCTTTCTTT.

The rearrangement uses TRBV19 and TRBJ2-1; 8 bases are a match to TRBD2. V dropped 7 bases and J dropped 7; count of bases not matched to a gene: 12. The length of the CDR3 is 15 residues. Germline V CDR1 and CDR2: LNHDA, SQIVND (reference sequence). The DNA for the CDR3 is TGTGCCAGTACGGGCGGGAGGCTCACTAAGAATGAGCAGTTCTTC. As protein: CASTGGRLTKNEQFF.

The chain recombines TRBV2 with TRBJ2-6; D call uncertain. V dropped 4 bases and J dropped 2 bases, with 6 bases sitting between them. This CDR3 has 14 residues. Germline values: CDR1 SNHLY, CDR2 FYNNEI. CDR3 sequence (DNA): TGTGCCAGCAGTGCAGAGGCTGGGGCCAACGTCCTGACTTTC. It translates to CASSAEAGANVLTF.